This entry lists 15 T cell receptor beta chains sequenced from one sample in a study of T cell changes during pregnancy in multiple sclerosis. The method was immunoSEQ multiplex PCR; TCRdb's version includes in-frame clones alone and lacks a portion of them. The sample includes approximately 26,000 clones, about 91% of them seen just once. This specimen consisted of CD4+ T cells from peripheral blood mononuclear cells, obtained in the second trimester of pregnancy. The receptors here all came from a female donor with multiple sclerosis, enrolled in a pregnancy study.

Concerning this clone: The junction and the germline gene differ at one end; a read error may be behind it. The J gene is TRBJ2-1, the V gene TRBV30; TRBD2 agrees at 10 bases. The CDR3 has 12 residues. The germline V gene has CDR1 GTSNPN and CDR2 SVGIG (reference sequence). CDR3 in DNA: TGTGCTTGGACTAGCGGCCCTCTAGGGCAGTTCTTC. Translated, it gives CAWTSGPLGQFF.

CDR3 nucleotide sequence: TGTGCCTCAATGCCCGGGACAGGGACCTACGAGCAGTACTTC. Translating gives CASMPGTGTYEQYF. The V gene is TRBV30, the J gene TRBJ2-7; 9 bases map to TRBD1. Germline CDR1 GTSNPN, CDR2 SVGIG (reference sequence). This CDR3 spans 14 amino acids. Trimming cost V 7 bases and J 2 bases; bases outside gene matches: 9.

The genes are TRBV6-1 and TRBJ1-2; possibly TRBD1 for D (5 bases). The CDR3 is made up of 13 amino acids. Looked up from germline, CDR1 is MNHNS and CDR2 is SASEGT. The V end lost 8 bases, the J end lost 4 bases, and 14 bases lay between the germline ends. CDR3 nucleotides: TGTGCCAGCCAACAGGTTCCTCCCTATGGCTACACCTTC. Translated, it gives CASQQVPPYGYTF.

Written as DNA, the CDR3 is TGTGCCAGCAGCCCCGGGGGGGCTCTGGTCAGCTCAGATACGCAGTATTTT. Its translation: CASSPGGALVSSDTQYF. This chain joins TRBV11-2 and TRBJ2-3; 8 nucleotides align to TRBD2. Germline CDR1 is SGHAT and CDR2 is FQNNGV. The CDR3 has 17 residues. After removal of 5 bases from V and 4 bases from J, the junction contained 14 bases not matched to a gene.

This clone has just one count. V and J are TRBV7-2 and TRBJ2-2; D might be TRBD2 (6 bases). Germline CDR1 SGHTA, CDR2 FQGNSA. This CDR3 has 13 amino acids. Trimming pared 2 bases from V and 6 bases from J, leaving 7 bases between. The CDR3 loop reads CASSLKRAGELFF. DNA for the CDR3: TGTGCCAGCAGCTTAAAGCGGGCCGGGGAGCTGTTTTTT.

This chain uses TRBV7-9 with TRBJ2-1; D uncertain. This CDR3 comprises 12 residues. Germline loops: CDR1 SEHNR, CDR2 FQNEAQ (reference sequence). V lost 4 bases to trimming and J lost 10 bases, with 11 bases between them. For the CDR3, the DNA is TGTGCCAGCAGCTCTAGTTACGGGGAGCAGTTCTTC. Encoded protein: CASSSSYGEQFF.

The gene calls are TRBV15 and TRBJ2-1; possible D gene TRBD2, 7 bases. The CDR3 covers 16 residues. V lost 5 bases, J lost 7 bases, and 21 bases lay in between. The V gene's germline CDR1 is LNHNV and CDR2 YYDKDF (reference sequence). The CDR3 nucleotides read TGTGCCACCAGCGACGGGGGGCGTAGGGGGGTGAATGAGCAGTTCTTC. Protein product: CATSDGGRRGVNEQFF. Full variable domain (rest looked up from reference TRBV15 and TRBJ2-1): DAMVIQNPRYQVTQFGKPVTLSCSQTLNHNVMYWYQQKSSQAPKLLFHYYDKDFNNEADTPDNFQSRRPNTSFCFLDIRSPGLGDTAMYLCATSDGGRRGVNEQFFGPGTRLTVL.

DNA of the CDR3: TGTGCCAGCAGCTTGGCCAAATCCTCCTACGAGCAGTACTTC. It translates to CASSLAKSSYEQYF. V usage is TRBV5-6 and J usage is TRBJ2-7, with D uncertain. CDR1 is SGHDT, CDR2 YYEEEE, per germline. Between the trimmed V and J ends, which lost 0 bases and 0 bases, there was a span of 7 bases. This CDR3 region has 14 residues.

The gene calls are TRBV7-8 and TRBJ2-6, with D tentatively TRBD1 (6 bases). V lost 5 bases, J lost 0 bases, and 14 bases lay in between. Germline V gives CDR1 SGHVS, CDR2 FQNEAQ. The CDR3 is made up of 17 amino acids. The CDR3 DNA sequence: TGTGCCAGCAGCCTGGGGGCTGCCCGCTCTGGGGCCAACGTCCTGACTTTC. Its protein is CASSLGAARSGANVLTF. Full variable domain (outside the CDR3, taken from reference TRBV7-8 and TRBJ2-6): GAGVSQSPRYKVAKRGQDVALRCDPISGHVSLFWYQQALGQGPEFLTYFQNEAQLDKSGLPSDRFFAERPEGSVSTLKIQRTQQEDSAVYLCASSLGAARSGANVLTFGAGSRLTVL.

The chain couples TRBV11-2 to TRBJ1-2, with D possibly TRBD1 on 5 matching bases. Between the trimmed V and J ends, which lost 1 base and 2 bases, there was a span of 8 bases. CDR1 SGHAT and CDR2 FQNNGV come from the germline V gene. The CDR3 is 14 residues long. The CDR3 is CASSLGPGNYGYTF. The CDR3 region has the DNA TGTGCCAGCAGCTTAGGTCCAGGGAACTATGGCTACACCTTC.

J is TRBJ1-5 and V is TRBV28; D unresolved. V lost 8 bases to trimming and J lost 3 bases, with 20 bases between them. CDR3 size: 16 residues. Germline V gives CDR1 MDHEN, CDR2 SYDVKM. CDR3 protein: CASETLNGLNNQPQHF. For the CDR3, the DNA is TGTGCCAGCGAGACACTCAACGGACTTAACAATCAGCCCCAGCATTTT.

V usage is TRBV2 and J usage is TRBJ1-1; TRBD1 matches at 7 bases. Trimming cost V 5 bases and J 8 bases; bases outside gene matches: 11. The CDR3 loop spans 14 amino acids. Germline V gene data show CDR1 as SNHLY and CDR2 as FYNNEI. CDR3 DNA sequence: TGTGCCAGCAGTTCGACAGGGATGGGGTGGGAAGCTTTCTTT. Its protein product is CASSSTGMGWEAFF.

The chain employs TRBV29-1 and TRBJ1-1, with D perhaps TRBD1 (6 bases). V lost 3 bases and J 6 bases, leaving 14 bases between the germline ends. The length of the CDR3 is 13 residues. Germline assignment: CDR1 SQVTM and CDR2 ANQGSEA. The CDR3 DNA reads as TGCAGCGTTGATTCAGGGGAAGGCTCTGAAGCTTTCTTT. This gives the protein CSVDSGEGSEAFF.

The CDR3 bases are TGTGCCAGCACTCTGGGCCAGGGCGGGAATGGAAACACCATATATTTT. Its translation is CASTLGQGGNGNTIYF. The chain couples TRBV11-2 to TRBJ1-3; maybe TRBD1 (5 bases). Germline V gene sequence: CDR1 SGHAT, CDR2 FQNNGV. The germline V and J ends were trimmed by 7 bases and 3 bases, with 19 bases remaining between them. CDR3 size: 16 residues.

This clone is a singleton in its sample. The CDR3 DNA follows: TGCGCCAGCAGGGTAGGGACAGCTAGCACAGATACGCAGTATTTT. This translates into CASRVGTASTDTQYF. The chain recombines TRBV5-1 with TRBJ2-3; TRBD1 matches 7 bases. V was clipped by 5 bases and J by 0 bases; unmatched bases: 6. In germline, CDR1 is SGHRS, CDR2 YFSETQ. The CDR3 contains 15 residues.